Below, 30 T cell receptor beta chains from the same sample are listed, as sequenced in a study of cytomegalovirus exposure and HLA in healthy donors. The assay was immunoSEQ multiplex PCR, and TCRdb's table has in-frame clones only and misses some. Here the sample spans fewer than 150,000 clones, 70% to 90% being singletons. Source material: PBMCs. The receptors were gathered from a woman aged 18-29 years in good health and CMV-seropositive.

The chain links TRBV30 to TRBJ2-3, with 7 nucleotides matching TRBD2. Losses at the gene ends were 5 bases for V and 4 bases for J; bases not matched to a gene: 12. Germline values: CDR1 GTSNPN, CDR2 SVGIG (reference sequence). This CDR3 is 15 amino acids long. CDR3 DNA sequence: TGTGCCTGGTCCCCGGGCGGGAGTCTCTCAGATACGCAGTATTTT. As protein: CAWSPGGSLSDTQYF. Together with reference TRBV30 and TRBJ2-3, the CDR3 gives the full variable domain: SQTIHQWPATLVQPVGSPLSLECTVEGTSNPNLYWYRQAAGRGLQLLFYSVGIGQISSEVPQNLSASRPQDRQFILSSKKLLLSDSGFYLCAWSPGGSLSDTQYFGPGTRLTVL.

V and J are TRBV5-4 and TRBJ2-1, with 11 bases that match TRBD2. This CDR3 has 15 amino acids. Losses at the gene ends were 1 base for V and 9 bases for J; bases not matched to a gene: 6. Germline V gene sequence: CDR1 SGHNT, CDR2 YYREEE (reference sequence). CDR3 sequence: CASSLSASGGREQFF. DNA of the CDR3: TGTGCCAGCAGCTTGTCTGCTAGCGGGGGGCGTGAGCAGTTCTTC.

The rearrangement joins TRBV6-5 to TRBJ1-1; D remains unclear. The germline CDR1 and CDR2 sequences are MNHEY and SVGAGI. V lost 5 bases to trimming and J lost 4 bases, with 8 bases between them. There are 12 residues in the CDR3. The CDR3 DNA is TGTGCCAGCAGTGGAGGGATCACTGAAGCTTTCTTT. Translating it yields CASSGGITEAFF.

V gene TRBV5-4 combines with J gene TRBJ1-4; weak D call: TRBD1 (5 bases). The CDR3 consists of 12 residues. CDR1 is SGHNT and CDR2 is YYREEE in the germline V gene (reference sequence). V was pared by 0 bases and J by 13 bases, with 10 bases between. CDR3 bases: TGTGCCAGCAGCTTGGCGGGGGGAAGACTGTTTTTT. Its protein product is CASSLAGGRLFF.

The chain carries TRBV7-9 and TRBJ2-1; 10 bases are a match to TRBD1. The CDR3 extends over 16 amino acids. V gave up 5 bases and J gave up 8 bases; unmatched junction bases: 12. From germline, CDR1 is SEHNR and CDR2 FQNEAQ (reference sequence). This CDR3 reads CASSPRQGARADEQFF. The CDR3 bases are TGTGCCAGCAGCCCACGACAGGGGGCCCGCGCGGATGAGCAGTTCTTC.

V is TRBV27 and J is TRBJ2-7; 7 nucleotides match TRBD1. There are 13 residues in the CDR3. Trimming removed 4 bases from V and 7 bases from J; junction bases left unmatched: 7. Germline V lookup: CDR1 MNHEY, CDR2 SMNVEV (reference sequence). CDR3 in amino acids: CASSSGQAGEQYF. CDR3 nucleotide sequence: TGTGCCAGCAGTTCAGGACAGGCGGGTGAGCAGTACTTC.

The DNA of the CDR3 is TGTGCCAGCAGCAAAACGGACAGGGTTGGGGAAAAACTGTTTTTT. Amino acid sequence: CASSKTDRVGEKLFF. This rearrangement joins TRBV5-4 to TRBJ1-4, with 8 bases aligning to TRBD1. Germline CDR1 SGHNT, CDR2 YYREEE (reference sequence). The junction had 10 bases not matched to a gene; V was cut back by 4 bases and J by 8 bases. The CDR3 extends over 15 amino acids.

The chain couples TRBV5-6 to TRBJ1-2; 9 nucleotides line up with TRBD1. Germline lookup yields CDR1 SGHDT and CDR2 YYEEEE. V dropped 4 bases and J dropped 4; count of bases not matched to a gene: 5. CDR3 size: 14 residues. Here the CDR3 DNA reads TGTGCCAGCAGCCTACAGGGGGCATTCTATGGCTACACCTTC. It yields the protein CASSLQGAFYGYTF.

In its sample, this clone was seen a few times. The rearrangement joins TRBV7-2 to TRBJ1-1, with D maybe TRBD1 (6 bases). This CDR3 comprises 14 residues. V was pared by 5 bases and J by 0 bases, with 10 bases between. Germline-derived CDR1 and CDR2 are SGHTA and FQGNSA. CDR3 nucleotides: TGTGCCAGCAGCGGGGGCAGTGTGAACACTGAAGCTTTCTTT. This translates into CASSGGSVNTEAFF.

In its sample, this clone was seen a few times. The CDR3: CASSQDSSGDRNGYTF. The CDR3 bases are TGTGCCAGCAGCCAAGATTCGTCAGGGGATAGGAATGGCTACACCTTC. The chain has TRBV4-2 and TRBJ1-2, with D perhaps matching TRBD1 (6 bases). V lost 0 bases to trimming and J lost 6 bases, with 17 bases between them. The CDR3 spans 16 residues. Germline V lookup: CDR1 LGHNA, CDR2 YNFKEQ.

The V call is TRBV30, the J call TRBJ1-6, with D possibly TRBD1 on 6 matching bases. Trimming removed 1 base at V and 5 bases at J, with 6 bases between. This CDR3 comprises 13 residues. CDR1 and CDR2 from the germline V gene are GTSNPN and SVGIG (reference sequence). CDR3 bases: TGTGCCTGGAGTGGGGACAATAATTCACCCCTCCACTTT. It yields the protein CAWSGDNNSPLHF.

V is TRBV9 and J is TRBJ2-1; 7 nucleotides line up with TRBD2. The CDR3 consists of 13 residues. V gave up 0 bases and J gave up 11 bases; unmatched junction bases: 5. The germline gives CDR1 SGDLS, CDR2 YYNGEE. The CDR3 nucleotides are TGTGCCAGCAGCGTAGATTTCGGGACTAAGCAGTTCTTC. It translates to CASSVDFGTKQFF.

This clone appeared a single time. The chain joins TRBV7-2 to TRBJ1-2, with TRBD1 as a possible D gene (6 bases). CDR1 SGHTA and CDR2 FQGNSA come from the germline V gene. The CDR3 runs 13 residues. V was shortened by 5 bases and J by 4 bases, with 11 bases between the two germline ends. CDR3 coding DNA: TGTGCCAGCAGCCACGGACAGTTCTATGGCTACACCTTC. Translation gives CASSHGQFYGYTF.

The gene calls are TRBV6-6 and TRBJ1-2, with D unclear. Trimming stripped 6 bases from V and 5 bases from J, with 22 bases between. CDR1 and CDR2 from the germline V gene are MNHNY and SVGAGI (reference sequence). This CDR3 spans 16 amino acids. CDR3 bases: TGTGCCAGCAGCCCAGCCCTCGGGCGGGGTGGTTATGGCTACACCTTC. Translation gives CASSPALGRGGYGYTF.

There are a few counts of this clone. The chain has TRBV2 and TRBJ2-7, with D possibly matching TRBD2 (5 bases). The V gene lost 8 bases and the J gene lost 0 bases, with 14 bases spanning the gap. The CDR3 sequence is 14 residues long. Germline V lookup: CDR1 SNHLY, CDR2 FYNNEI. Here the CDR3 DNA reads TGTGCCAGCTCATTGACGGGGAGCTCCTACGAGCAGTACTTC. Translating it yields CASSLTGSSYEQYF.

The rearrangement uses TRBV19 and TRBJ1-1; a weak D match, TRBD1 (6 bases). This CDR3 contains 14 residues. Trimming removed 5 bases at V and 4 bases at J, with 14 bases between. Germline V gene lookup returns CDR1 LNHDA and CDR2 SQIVND (reference sequence). CDR3 coding DNA: TGTGCCAGTAGTTCATACAGGGTCCTCACTGAAGCTTTCTTT. Translation: CASSSYRVLTEAFF.

The V and J genes are TRBV19 and TRBJ1-1, with a weak D call TRBD1 (6 bases). The V end was cut by 4 bases, the J end by 1 base, with 10 bases between. CDR1 is LNHDA, CDR2 SQIVND, per germline (reference sequence). The CDR3 is made up of 14 amino acids. CDR3 in DNA: TGTGCCAGTAGTAAATACAGGGCGAACACTGAAGCTTTCTTT. Protein: CASSKYRANTEAFF.

The rearrangement uses TRBV7-6 and TRBJ1-5; 8 nucleotides agree with TRBD1. The V gene's germline CDR1 is SGHVS and CDR2 FNYEAQ. This CDR3 spans 18 amino acids. With V trimmed by 0 bases and J by 0 bases, 7 bases remained unmatched. CDR3 protein: CASSLAWAGGFSNQPQHF. The CDR3 DNA follows: TGTGCCAGCAGCTTAGCGTGGGCAGGGGGCTTTAGCAATCAGCCCCAGCATTTT.

The rearrangement joins TRBV7-9 to TRBJ2-2; 10 bases agree with TRBD1. Unmatched junction bases numbered 6, after V lost 4 bases and J lost 7 bases. This CDR3 region has 15 residues. The germline CDR1 and CDR2 sequences are SEHNR and FQNEAQ (reference sequence). The CDR3 reads CASSSGTGVGGELFF. As DNA, the CDR3 is TGTGCCAGCAGCTCCGGGACAGGGGTAGGCGGGGAGCTGTTTTTT.

V is TRBV5-6 and J is TRBJ2-6, with TRBD1 matching over 9 bases. The CDR3 is made up of 17 amino acids. The V and J ends lost 3 bases and 0 bases, in that order; junction bases with no gene match: 4. Germline CDR1 and CDR2: SGHDT and YYEEEE. DNA for the CDR3: TGTGCCAGCAGCTGGGGGACAGGGAGCTCTGGGGCCAACGTCCTGACTTTC. It codes for CASSWGTGSSGANVLTF.

This clone was recorded only once. The rearrangement joins TRBV9 to TRBJ2-7; 10 positions match TRBD1. The CDR3 consists of 14 residues. Trimming at V came to 4 bases and at J to 2 bases, leaving 3 bases not matched to a gene. Germline V lookup: CDR1 SGDLS, CDR2 YYNGEE. The CDR3 coding sequence is TGTGCCAGCAGCTTAGGACAGGGGGCCTACGAGCAGTACTTC. This translates into CASSLGQGAYEQYF.

The chain employs TRBV7-2 and TRBJ1-1; D not resolved. The CDR3 length is 14 residues. The germline V gene encodes CDR1 SGHTA and CDR2 FQGNSA. The ends were cut back, 1 base at V and 5 bases at J, with 11 bases in the middle. This CDR3 is CASSLVGTVTEAFF. Written as DNA, the CDR3 is TGTGCCAGCAGCTTAGTCGGTACAGTGACTGAAGCTTTCTTT.

V and J are TRBV18 and TRBJ1-1; 7 positions agree with TRBD1. Trimming removed 0 bases from V and 0 bases from J; junction bases left unmatched: 4. From germline, CDR1 is KGHSH and CDR2 LQKENI. This CDR3 comprises 16 residues. The CDR3 coding sequence is TGTGCCAGCTCACCACCGGCAGGGGGAGTGAACACTGAAGCTTTCTTT. As protein: CASSPPAGGVNTEAFF. The full variable domain, in which reference TRBV18 and TRBJ1-1 provide the parts outside the CDR3, is NAGVMQNPRHLVRRRGQEARLRCSPMKGHSHVYWYRQLPEEGLKFMVYLQKENIIDESGMPKERFSAEFPKEGPSILRIQQVVRGDSAAYFCASSPPAGGVNTEAFFGQGTRLTVV.

The chain recombines TRBV5-6 with TRBJ1-5; 7 bases line up with TRBD1. The ends lost 0 bases at V and 3 bases at J; junction bases unmatched: 6. CDR3 length: 16 amino acids. Germline CDR1 is SGHDT and CDR2 is YYEEEE. The CDR3 here is CASSLGQGGFNQPQHF. Written as DNA, the CDR3 is TGTGCCAGCAGCTTGGGACAGGGAGGTTTCAATCAGCCCCAGCATTTT.

This clone was recorded only once. This chain joins TRBV5-1 and TRBJ2-2, with 7 bases identical to TRBD2. V trimming: 4 bases; J trimming: 4 bases; junction bases outside the gene matches: 7. Germline loops: CDR1 SGHRS, CDR2 YFSETQ. CDR3 length: 15 amino acids. The DNA of the CDR3 is TGCGCCAGCAGCCGCCGGACTAGATCCACCGGGGAGCTGTTTTTT. Amino acids: CASSRRTRSTGELFF.

The chain joins TRBV5-1 to TRBJ2-7; TRBD2 aligns across 10 bases. Germline CDR1 is SGHRS and CDR2 is YFSETQ. V shed 4 bases, J shed 3 bases, and the junction held 4 bases outside the gene matches. The CDR3 consists of 14 residues. DNA for the CDR3: TGCGCCAGCAGCCGGACTAGCGGAATCTACGAGCAGTACTTC. Amino acid sequence: CASSRTSGIYEQYF. The entire variable domain, with the rest obtained from reference TRBV5-1 and TRBJ2-7, is as follows: KAGVTQTPRYLIKTRGQQVTLSCSPISGHRSVSWYQQTPGQGLQFLFEYFSETQRNKGNFPGRFSGRQFSNSRSEMNVSTLELGDSALYLCASSRTSGIYEQYFGPGTRLTVT.

The V gene is TRBV6-1, the J gene TRBJ1-5, with D possibly TRBD1 on 6 matching bases. Trimming stripped 3 bases from V and 7 bases from J, with 16 bases between. This CDR3 is 15 amino acids long. CDR1 and CDR2 from the germline V gene are MNHNS and SASEGT. The DNA for the CDR3 is TGTGCCAGCAGTGATCAGGGGAGTGTCGGACAGCCCCAGCATTTT. It codes for CASSDQGSVGQPQHF.

CDR3 sequence reads: CASSFDRASGNTIYF. CDR3 bases: TGTGCCAGCAGTTTTGACAGGGCCTCAGGAAACACCATATATTTT. The chain has TRBV6-6 and TRBJ1-3; 7 bases line up with TRBD1. CDR1 and CDR2 (germline): MNHNY, SVGAGI (reference sequence). Losses at the gene ends were 4 bases for V and 4 bases for J; bases not matched to a gene: 7. This CDR3 contains 15 residues.

The rearrangement links TRBV10-2 to TRBJ2-1; 9 bases align to TRBD2. CDR1 is WSHSY, CDR2 SAAADI, per germline. The CDR3 is made up of 16 amino acids. V shed 3 bases and J 2 bases; nucleotides not matched to a gene: 5. CDR3 coding DNA: TGCGCCAGCAGTGAATGGGGCGGGGGGGCCTACAATGAGCAGTTCTTC. Protein sequence: CASSEWGGGAYNEQFF.

The V and J genes are TRBV6-5 and TRBJ1-1; D is unclear. There are 14 residues in the CDR3. The germline CDR1 and CDR2 sequences are MNHEY and SVGAGI. The ends were cut back, 6 bases at V and 2 bases at J, with 13 bases in the middle. This CDR3 reads CASRVTTLNTEAFF. In nucleotides, the CDR3 is TGTGCCAGCAGGGTGACTACCCTAAACACTGAAGCTTTCTTT.